What follows is one T cell receptor (beta chain) and its context. Its target is unknown. These data come from a study of shared clonotypes between healthy human individuals. Points from the study as a whole: Among donors, sharing of clonotypes was expected to be affected by sequencing depth.

Replicate PCRs for sorted subsets used around 190 ng DNA; this equaled around 29,000 T cell genomes. Clones were read by immunoSEQ multiplex PCR, and TCRdb kept only the in-frame ones, dropping some. Of roughly 2,300,000 clones in the sample, around 90% were seen once. Healthy adults negative for HIV, lacking recent acute infections or vaccinations, served as donors. The V gene's germline CDR1 is SGHAT and CDR2 FQDESV (reference sequence). The J segment lost 2 bases and the V segment lost 4 bases, leaving 5 bases of the junction unmatched. This CDR3 spans 17 amino acids. The genes are TRBV11-1 and TRBJ2-1; 13 nucleotides line up with TRBD2. The receptor comes from a young man in good health. Some clones in this sample may be carry-over from other donors' samples. Material for sequencing was naive CD4+ T cells from PBMCs. Subset described: CD45RA+ positively selected. The CDR3 DNA follows: TGTGCCAGCAGCTCAAGGACTAGCGGGAGCCCCTACAATGAGCAGTTCTTC. As protein: CASSSRTSGSPYNEQFF.